These 18 T cell receptor beta chains were all obtained from the same sample, sequenced in a study of cytomegalovirus exposure and HLA in healthy donors. PCR primers comprised 60 Vbeta and 13 Jbeta primers. Profiling relied on immunoSEQ multiplex PCR, and the TCRdb table lists in-frame clones only, not all of them. The profile covers around 170,000 clones, with around 85% appearing a single time and around 4% taken by the ten largest. Sequencing was carried out using PBMCs. The origin of the receptors is a man in his fifties or sixties in good health and CMV-seronegative.

The count of this clone is one. The rearrangement joins TRBV9 to TRBJ1-2, with a weak D call TRBD1 (6 bases). Germline V gene lookup returns CDR1 SGDLS and CDR2 YYNGEE. V lost 3 bases and J 8 bases, leaving 17 bases between the germline ends. The CDR3 is 14 residues long. This CDR3 is CASSADGAGVGYTF. Written as DNA, the CDR3 is TGTGCCAGCAGCGCCGACGGGGCAGGGGTCGGCTACACCTTC.

This clone was seen a few times. This chain joins TRBV5-1 and TRBJ1-1; 10 nucleotides match TRBD1. The CDR3 extends over 15 amino acids. V shed 4 bases, J shed 7 bases, and the junction held 10 bases outside the gene matches. CDR1 is SGHRS and CDR2 is YFSETQ in the germline V gene. In DNA form, the CDR3 reads TGCGCCAGCAGCGCGGGACAGGGGCCCCGACATGAAGCTTTCTTT. Its translation: CASSAGQGPRHEAFF.

This rearrangement joins TRBV7-8 to TRBJ1-6; no definite D call. From germline, CDR1 is SGHVS and CDR2 FQNEAQ. The CDR3 is made up of 18 amino acids. Trimming took off 3 bases at V and 0 bases at J, with 15 bases between the two ends. The CDR3 protein is CASSFSFGASSYNSPLHF. CDR3 in DNA: TGTGCCAGCAGCTTTTCATTCGGAGCTAGCTCCTATAATTCACCCCTCCACTTT.

This chain connects TRBV5-6 to TRBJ2-1, with D possibly matching TRBD2 (7 bases). The ends were cut back, 4 bases at V and 8 bases at J, with 19 bases in the middle. CDR1 is SGHDT and CDR2 is YYEEEE in the germline V gene. This CDR3 is 15 amino acids long. CDR3 DNA: TGTGCCAGCAGCCCCGGGACTATTTCAGGGGATGAGCAGTTCTTC. Translated, it gives CASSPGTISGDEQFF. Looking up the rest from reference TRBV5-6 and TRBJ2-1 gives the full variable domain: DAGVTQSPTHLIKTRGQQVTLRCSPKSGHDTVSWYQQALGQGPQFIFQYYEEEERQRGNFPDRFSGHQFPNYSSELNVNALLLGDSALYLCASSPGTISGDEQFFGPGTRLTVL.

V gene TRBV10-2 combines with J gene TRBJ1-1, with D uncertain. The CDR3 totals 13 residues. The germline V gene encodes CDR1 WSHSY and CDR2 SAAADI. The V end was cut by 2 bases, the J end by 5 bases, with 9 bases between. CDR3 region: CASSETRRTEAFF. CDR3 sequence (DNA): TGCGCCAGCAGTGAGACTCGTCGAACTGAAGCTTTCTTT.

The chain has TRBV30 and TRBJ1-1; 9 nucleotides line up with TRBD1. V was pared by 4 bases and J by 0 bases, with 6 bases of the junction left unmatched. In germline, CDR1 is GTSNPN, CDR2 SVGIG (reference sequence). This CDR3 has 15 amino acids. The chain's CDR3 is CAWTFRDRVNTEAFF. CDR3 bases: TGTGCCTGGACTTTCCGGGACAGGGTGAACACTGAAGCTTTCTTT.

This clone was detected only once. The chain joins TRBV6-5 to TRBJ1-4; perhaps TRBD1 as D (5 bases). Germline assignment: CDR1 MNHEY and CDR2 SVGAGI. V was shortened by 5 bases and J by 0 bases, with 10 bases between the two germline ends. The CDR3 loop spans 15 amino acids. For the CDR3, the DNA is TGTGCCAGCAGTAGAACAGGAGCAACTAATGAAAAACTGTTTTTT. Its protein product is CASSRTGATNEKLFF.

The chain combines TRBV5-4 with TRBJ2-5; unclear D gene. The ends were cut back, 1 base at V and 5 bases at J, with 9 bases in the middle. CDR1 and CDR2 from the germline V gene are SGHNT and YYREEE (reference sequence). The length of the CDR3 is 13 residues. CDR3 in amino acids: CASSLPAEETQYF. In DNA form, the CDR3 reads TGTGCCAGCAGCTTGCCTGCCGAGGAGACCCAGTACTTC.

This clone turned up a few times. The chain uses TRBV10-3 and TRBJ2-3; perhaps TRBD1 as D (5 bases). Germline CDR1 and CDR2: ENHRY and SYGVKD. CDR3 length: 16 residues. Trimming took 10 bases from V and 4 from J, leaving 24 bases between them. The CDR3 is CATINPVAGSADTQYF. In nucleotides, the CDR3 is TGTGCCACCATCAACCCGGTGGCAGGGTCTGCAGATACGCAGTATTTT.

The V gene is TRBV30, the J gene TRBJ2-1; no clear D. V was cut by 3 bases and J by 12 bases, with 12 bases left in between. The CDR3 spans 11 residues. Per germline, CDR1 GTSNPN and CDR2 SVGIG (reference sequence). CDR3 sequence: CAWSARLGQFF. CDR3 nucleotides: TGTGCCTGGAGCGCCAGGTTAGGGCAGTTCTTC. Combining the CDR3 with reference TRBV30 and TRBJ2-1 gives the whole variable domain SQTIHQWPATLVQPVGSPLSLECTVEGTSNPNLYWYRQAAGRGLQLLFYSVGIGQISSEVPQNLSASRPQDRQFILSSKKLLLSDSGFYLCAWSARLGQFFGPGTRLTVL.

This chain joins TRBV2 and TRBJ1-3; D is ambiguous. This CDR3 contains 15 residues. From germline, CDR1 is SNHLY and CDR2 FYNNEI. V lost 4 bases and J lost 2, with 12 bases in between. CDR3 bases: TGTGCCAGCAGTGTCTCGGGAGGTGCTGGAAACACCATATATTTT. It encodes CASSVSGGAGNTIYF. Using reference TRBV2 and TRBJ1-3 for the parts outside the CDR3, the full variable domain is EPEVTQTPSHQVTQMGQEVILRCVPISNHLYFYWYRQILGQKVEFLVSFYNNEISEKSEIFDDQFSVERPDGSNFTLKIRSTKLEDSAMYFCASSVSGGAGNTIYFGEGSWLTVV.

The rearrangement uses TRBV10-3 and TRBJ1-2; D gene ambiguous. Germline V gene lookup returns CDR1 ENHRY and CDR2 SYGVKD. The CDR3 extends over 13 amino acids. The V end lost 4 bases, the J end lost 2 bases, and 8 bases lay between the germline ends. For the CDR3, the DNA is TGTGCCATCAGTGTCAGTGAAAACTATGGCTACACCTTC. Amino acids: CAISVSENYGYTF.

The gene calls are TRBV7-9 and TRBJ2-5; 13 bases line up with TRBD2. The CDR3 spans 15 residues. The germline V gene has CDR1 SEHNR and CDR2 FQNEAQ (reference sequence). Unmatched junction bases numbered 3, after V lost 4 bases and J lost 4 bases. CDR3 DNA sequence: TGTGCCAGCAGCTCGGGACTAGCGGGGAGAGAGACCCAGTACTTC. Its translation is CASSSGLAGRETQYF.

This clone was detected only a few times. The chain carries TRBV6-5 and TRBJ2-3; 7 bases fit TRBD1. After removal of 5 bases from V and 6 bases from J, the junction contained 11 bases not matched to a gene. The CDR3 spans 15 residues. Germline CDR1 MNHEY, CDR2 SVGAGI. DNA for the CDR3: TGTGCCAGCAGTGGTACAGGGGCGGTGCTCGATACGCAGTATTTT. Protein product: CASSGTGAVLDTQYF.

This sequence joins TRBV7-9 and TRBJ1-4; TRBD1 matches 10 bases. Germline CDR1 SEHNR, CDR2 FQNEAQ (reference sequence). The CDR3 spans 16 residues. After removal of 2 bases from V and 8 bases from J, the junction contained 8 bases not matched to a gene. Written as DNA, the CDR3 is TGTGCCAGCAGCTTAATCCGACAGGGGGCGGGGGAAAAACTGTTTTTT. Amino acids: CASSLIRQGAGEKLFF.

The genes are TRBV5-1 and TRBJ2-5, with TRBD2 matching over 7 bases. Germline V CDR1 and CDR2: SGHRS, YFSETQ. Trimming removed 4 bases from V and 5 bases from J; junction bases left unmatched: 11. CDR3 length: 15 residues. The CDR3 region is CASSPGGVAAETQYF. The CDR3 nucleotides read TGCGCCAGCAGCCCGGGGGGAGTTGCAGCCGAGACCCAGTACTTC.

The count of this clone is one. V is TRBV19 and J is TRBJ2-7, with D perhaps TRBD1 (5 bases). The CDR3 covers 15 residues. Per the germline V gene, CDR1 is LNHDA and CDR2 is SQIVND (reference sequence). Trimming took off 3 bases at V and 0 bases at J, with 12 bases between the two ends. The CDR3 here is CASSMSGSGSYEQYF. CDR3 bases: TGTGCCAGTAGTATGTCAGGGTCGGGCTCCTACGAGCAGTACTTC.

V and J are TRBV6-5 and TRBJ1-1, with D unresolved. This CDR3 contains 11 residues. V lost 2 bases and J lost 10, with 8 bases in between. In germline, CDR1 is MNHEY, CDR2 SVGAGI. CDR3 in DNA: TGTGCCAGCAGTTACGGTACGGGAGCTTTCTTT. It specifies CASSYGTGAFF.